This T cell receptor beta chain was found in a study of blood T cell repertoires in COVID-19. TCRdb keeps only in-frame clones here, not all; method: immunoSEQ multiplex PCR. The data hold some 200,000 clones, with approximately 86% observed a single time. CDR3 length equals 13 residues. Germline V gives CDR1 MNHEY, CDR2 SVGAGI. The V and J ends lost 8 bases and 8 bases respectively, with 18 bases between them. Cohort assignment relied on participant-reported clinical history. The source material was PBMCs or T cells enriched from blood (not recorded which). The chain couples TRBV6-5 to TRBJ1-2; no reliable D call. The source of this sequence is an older woman with acute COVID-19. DNA for the CDR3: TGTGCCAGCGGATCGGCGGATCGAGGAGGCTACACCTTC. It yields the protein CASGSADRGGYTF.